This paragraph reports one T cell receptor (beta chain). Its antigen is currently unknown. CDR3 size: 13 residues. The germline CDR1 and CDR2 sequences are SGHNT and YYREEE (reference sequence). V lost 4 bases, J lost 3 bases, and 11 bases lay in between. The method was immunoSEQ multiplex PCR; TCRdb's version includes in-frame clones alone and lacks a portion of them. Seen here are around 140,000 clones, 75% to 90% observed once, and the top ten hold around a sixth. This sample is part of a study of radiation and T cells in renal cell carcinoma. Study-wide results and caveats: Without pretreatment biopsies, baseline tumor clonotype presence was undetermined. From baseline, blood top tumor clonotypes peaked at 2 weeks post-radiation.

Time point of the sample: blood 4 weeks post-SBRT, at nephrectomy. Treatment given: 15 Gy SBRT to primary tumor, nephrectomy 4 weeks later. Nephrectomy followed 15 Gy stereotactic body radiation by 4 weeks. Serial blood draws occurred at baseline and 2 and 4 weeks post-SBRT. The input for sequencing was blood, taken from a patient whose treatment included radiotherapy and nephrectomy. The origin of this receptor is a woman in her forties or fifties with renal cell carcinoma. The V gene is TRBV5-4, the J gene TRBJ2-7; weak D call: TRBD1 (5 bases). The CDR3 region is CASSGGQVYEQYF. Here the CDR3 DNA reads TGTGCCAGCAGCGGCGGACAAGTCTACGAGCAGTACTTC.